The 22 T cell receptor beta chains reported below all come from one sample, sequenced in a study of shared clonotypes between healthy human individuals. TCRdb's table, derived via immunoSEQ multiplex PCR, lists solely in-frame clones and lacks some. Among about 510,000 clones, about four fifths were seen once, and the ten largest hold approximately 12%. Material for sequencing was PBMCs. The source is a woman aged 40 to 49 in good health. Some clones in this sample may be carry-over from other donors' samples.

This chain uses TRBV5-5 with TRBJ1-3; D perhaps matches TRBD1 (6 bases). CDR3 length: 16 amino acids. Germline loops: CDR1 SGHKS, CDR2 YYEKEE (reference sequence). V was shortened by 1 base and J by 0 bases, with 11 bases between the two germline ends. In DNA, the CDR3 is TGTGCCAGCAGCTTGCTTTGGACAGACTCTGGAAACACCATATATTTT. It specifies CASSLLWTDSGNTIYF.

The chain links TRBV4-1 to TRBJ2-7; possibly TRBD1 or TRBD2 for D (5 bases each). V lost 2 bases, J lost 2 bases, and 13 bases lay in between. The CDR3 is 15 amino acids. In germline, CDR1 is MGHRA, CDR2 YSYEKL. The CDR3 here is CASSQRGATPYEQYF. The DNA of the CDR3 is TGCGCCAGCAGCCAACGAGGGGCGACCCCCTACGAGCAGTACTTC.

Only a few counts were recorded for this clone. The V gene is TRBV27, the J gene TRBJ2-3, with 7 bases matching TRBD2. This CDR3 has 17 residues. The J segment lost 4 bases and the V segment lost 2 bases, leaving 12 bases of the junction unmatched. CDR1 is MNHEY, CDR2 SMNVEV, per germline (reference sequence). This chain's CDR3 is CASSLTSAGASPDTQYF. The CDR3 DNA is TGTGCCAGCAGTTTAACCTCGGCGGGAGCTTCCCCAGATACGCAGTATTTT.

The CDR3 here is CASSRFLEAFF. The DNA for the CDR3 is TGTGCCAGCAGCCGATTTCTGGAAGCTTTCTTT. The chain carries TRBV6-1 and TRBJ1-1; unclear D gene. This CDR3 is built from 11 residues. With 6 bases removed from V and 8 bases from J, the gap between germline ends came to 10 bases. The V gene's germline CDR1 is MNHNS and CDR2 SASEGT.

The gene calls are TRBV30 and TRBJ2-7, with TRBD2 matching 7 bases. The CDR3 has 15 residues. Germline V CDR1 and CDR2: GTSNPN, SVGIG (reference sequence). Trimming removed 3 bases from V and 0 bases from J; junction bases left unmatched: 8. The DNA for the CDR3 is TGTGCCTGGAGCCTAGCTGGCGGGGGCTCCTACGAGCAGTACTTC. It codes for CAWSLAGGGSYEQYF.

The chain's CDR3 is CASSRRLAYEQYF. In DNA form, the CDR3 reads TGTGCCAGCAGCCGAAGACTAGCCTACGAGCAGTACTTC. The chain links TRBV6-6 to TRBJ2-7, with D perhaps TRBD2 (6 bases). The germline V gene has CDR1 MNHNY and CDR2 SVGAGI (reference sequence). V lost 6 bases, J lost 2 bases, and 11 bases lay in between. The CDR3 covers 13 residues.

This clone was observed a few times. V usage is TRBV5-1 and J usage is TRBJ2-1, with a tentative D call TRBD1 (5 bases). Looked up from germline, CDR1 is SGHRS and CDR2 is YFSETQ. CDR3 size: 13 residues. Trimming took off 3 bases at V and 8 bases at J, with 12 bases between the two ends. This CDR3 reads CASSSQGSDEQFF. The CDR3 DNA is TGCGCCAGCAGCTCTCAGGGTTCCGATGAGCAGTTCTTC.

The gene calls are TRBV2 and TRBJ1-4; 9 bases are a match to TRBD1. Unmatched junction bases numbered 4, after V lost 5 bases and J lost 3 bases. CDR3 length equals 15 residues. Germline lookup yields CDR1 SNHLY and CDR2 FYNNEI. The CDR3 DNA sequence: TGTGCCAGCAGTCTTTGGACAGGGGCTAATGAAAAACTGTTTTTT. Encoded protein: CASSLWTGANEKLFF.

This rearrangement joins TRBV7-1 to TRBJ2-7; D might be TRBD1 (6 bases). TRBV7-1 is treated as an ORF (open reading frame) with a function not yet certain. The V gene lost 5 bases and the J gene lost 3 bases, with 14 bases spanning the gap. The CDR3 loop spans 14 amino acids. The CDR3 here is CASSPRDTNYEQYF. The CDR3 nucleotides read TGTGCCAGCAGCCCACGGGACACAAACTACGAGCAGTACTTC.

This rearrangement joins TRBV19 to TRBJ1-3, with D perhaps TRBD1 (5 bases). Trimming left V 10 bases short and J 0 bases short, with 19 bases between. The CDR3 consists of 16 residues. CDR1 is LNHDA, CDR2 SQIVND, per germline (reference sequence). The CDR3 region has the DNA TGTGCCACCGCTAAGGGACCCTCGAGCTCTGGAAACACCATATATTTT. Protein product: CATAKGPSSSGNTIYF.

This chain connects TRBV27 to TRBJ1-2; D is possibly TRBD1 (5 bases). The CDR3 runs 15 residues. Trimming took off 4 bases at V and 7 bases at J, with 19 bases between the two ends. Germline lookup yields CDR1 MNHEY and CDR2 SMNVEV (reference sequence). CDR3 region: CASSYTQGRKGGYTF. The CDR3 DNA reads TGTGCCAGCAGTTACACCCAGGGCAGGAAAGGTGGCTACACCTTC.

This clone was detected only once. This sequence joins TRBV5-4 and TRBJ2-1, with TRBD2 matching 9 bases. J gave up 0 bases and V 0 bases, and 13 bases lay outside the gene matches. The germline CDR1 and CDR2 sequences are SGHNT and YYREEE (reference sequence). The CDR3 totals 20 residues. The CDR3 coding sequence is TGTGCCAGCAGCTTGGGATTAGCGGGAGCCCTTGACAGCTCCTACAATGAGCAGTTCTTC. This sequence encodes CASSLGLAGALDSSYNEQFF.

The chain links TRBV7-3 to TRBJ2-3; D tentatively reads TRBD1 or TRBD2 (5 bases each). V lost 5 bases and J 4 bases, leaving 13 bases between the germline ends. CDR3 length equals 14 residues. CDR1 is SGHTA and CDR2 is FQGTGA in the germline V gene. The CDR3, as DNA: TGTGCCAGCAGCCCAGGGACCTGGGCAGATACGCAGTATTTT. Amino acid sequence: CASSPGTWADTQYF.

In its sample, this clone was seen a few times. The rearrangement links TRBV23-1 to TRBJ2-7, with 7 bases aligning to TRBD2. TRBV23-1 is annotated as an ORF whose role is uncertain. Trimming at V came to 7 bases and at J to 4 bases, leaving 16 bases not matched to a gene. The CDR3 consists of 16 residues. CDR3 DNA: TGCGCCAGCACCCCAAGGTGGGGGGAGGGCCGGTACGAGCAGTACTTC. Protein sequence: CASTPRWGEGRYEQYF.

The chain combines TRBV7-2 with TRBJ1-1; D gene uncertain. V dropped 2 bases and J dropped 1 base, with 5 bases sitting between them. Per the germline V gene, CDR1 is SGHTA and CDR2 is FQGNSA. The CDR3 consists of 13 residues. The chain's CDR3 is CASSLTKNTEAFF. The CDR3 DNA is TGTGCCAGCAGCTTAACCAAGAACACTGAAGCTTTCTTT.

The genes are TRBV5-1 and TRBJ1-1; the match to TRBD1 covers 9 bases. CDR3 length equals 13 residues. Germline V lookup: CDR1 SGHRS, CDR2 YFSETQ. The trim removed 4 bases at V and 5 bases at J, leaving 3 bases unmatched. This CDR3 reads CASSIQGATEAFF. The CDR3 DNA is TGCGCCAGCAGCATACAGGGGGCAACTGAAGCTTTCTTT. The whole variable domain, remainder taken from reference TRBV5-1 and TRBJ1-1, is KAGVTQTPRYLIKTRGQQVTLSCSPISGHRSVSWYQQTPGQGLQFLFEYFSETQRNKGNFPGRFSGRQFSNSRSEMNVSTLELGDSALYLCASSIQGATEAFFGQGTRLTVV.

This rearrangement joins TRBV6-4 to TRBJ2-2, with D perhaps TRBD1 or TRBD2 (5 bases each). The CDR3 has 15 amino acids. The V end lost 6 bases, the J end lost 4 bases, and 15 bases lay between the germline ends. Germline CDR1 reads MRHNA; CDR2 reads SNTAGT. This CDR3 is CASRAPGRGTGELFF. Written as DNA, the CDR3 is TGTGCCAGCAGAGCCCCGGGGCGAGGCACCGGGGAGCTGTTTTTT.

V is TRBV27 and J is TRBJ2-7; D may match TRBD1 or TRBD2 (6 bases each). This CDR3 has 16 residues. The germline CDR1 and CDR2 sequences are MNHEY and SMNVEV (reference sequence). V lost 7 bases and J lost 6, with 25 bases in between. In nucleotides, the CDR3 is TGTGCCAGCACCCGAGGTCTCGGTGTCAGGGGAGGCGAGCAGTACTTC. It yields the protein CASTRGLGVRGGEQYF.

The gene calls are TRBV7-8 and TRBJ1-1; D may be TRBD1 (5 bases). The CDR3 sequence is 11 residues long. Germline CDR1 reads SGHVS; CDR2 reads FQNEAQ. Trimming shortened V by 3 bases and J by 11 bases, and 10 bases separated the two germline ends. CDR3 bases: TGTGCCAGCAGCTTGGGGGGATCGGCTTTCTTT. It is translated as CASSLGGSAFF.

V gene TRBV30 combines with J gene TRBJ2-1; D possibly corresponds to TRBD2 (5 bases). The length of the CDR3 is 14 residues. Germline-derived CDR1 and CDR2 are GTSNPN and SVGIG (reference sequence). V was cut by 1 base and J by 8 bases, with 15 bases left in between. The CDR3 nucleotides read TGTGCCTGGAGTGCTAGCCTTTCCGGCCATGAGCAGTTCTTC. It encodes CAWSASLSGHEQFF.

The gene calls are TRBV10-1 and TRBJ2-4; 12 bases align to TRBD2. The germline V gene encodes CDR1 WNHNN and CDR2 SYGVQD (reference sequence). The ends lost 6 bases at V and 6 bases at J; junction bases unmatched: 15. The CDR3 contains 18 residues. The CDR3 sequence is CASRRRLAGEWGGNIQYF. DNA of the CDR3: TGCGCCAGCAGGAGGAGACTAGCGGGAGAGTGGGGCGGAAACATTCAGTACTTC.

The CDR3 region has the DNA TGTGCCAGCAGCCGGGACAGCCAAGAGACCCAGTACTTC. This translates into CASSRDSQETQYF. This chain joins TRBV7-8 and TRBJ2-5; 7 bases match TRBD1. From germline, CDR1 is SGHVS and CDR2 FQNEAQ. The CDR3 spans 13 residues. With V trimmed by 5 bases and J by 1 base, 1 base remained unmatched.